Following are 11 T cell receptor beta chains from one sample sequenced in a study of a mutant IDH1 vaccine in newly diagnosed glioma. Described time point: baseline, week 1 (first vaccination visit). Treatment: pre-vaccination baseline after standard-of-care therapy. TCRdb's table, derived via immunoSEQ multiplex PCR, lists solely in-frame clones and lacks some. Found here are 90,000 to 100,000 clones, around 90% of them singletons; the top ten hold approximately 0.58%. This specimen consisted of PBMCs, obtained from a glioma patient treated with radiotherapy, temozolomide or both. The receptor set was obtained from a woman in her forties or fifties with glioma.

A single count supports this clone. The chain carries TRBV7-9 and TRBJ2-7; 7 bases match TRBD1. The CDR3 length is 14 residues. CDR1 and CDR2 from the germline V gene are SEHNR and FQNEAQ (reference sequence). The V and J ends lost 2 bases and 5 bases, in that order; junction bases with no gene match: 6. This CDR3 reads CASSLTGTAHEQYF. The CDR3 DNA reads as TGTGCCAGCAGCTTAACGGGGACAGCCCACGAGCAGTACTTC.

The chain links TRBV9 to TRBJ2-5, with TRBD1 identical over 9 bases. The trim removed 4 bases at V and 2 bases at J, leaving 6 bases unmatched. This CDR3 contains 15 residues. Germline V gene lookup returns CDR1 SGDLS and CDR2 YYNGEE. The CDR3 coding sequence is TGTGCCAGCAGCTCTGGACAGGGGCCACAAGAGACCCAGTACTTC. Protein: CASSSGQGPQETQYF.

V gene TRBV5-5 combines with J gene TRBJ2-5, with D possibly matching TRBD2 (6 bases). V was shortened by 2 bases and J by 4 bases, with 15 bases between the two germline ends. Germline-derived CDR1 and CDR2 are SGHKS and YYEKEE (reference sequence). The CDR3 consists of 15 residues. The chain's CDR3 is CASSFGTLTGETQYF. For the CDR3, the DNA is TGTGCCAGCAGCTTCGGGACTCTAACGGGAGAGACCCAGTACTTC.

The chain employs TRBV9 and TRBJ2-5, with 8 positions matching TRBD2. CDR3 length equals 15 residues. The germline V gene has CDR1 SGDLS and CDR2 YYNGEE. Losses at the gene ends were 1 base for V and 4 bases for J; bases not matched to a gene: 6. The CDR3 protein is CASSVSGRKRETQYF. The CDR3 DNA follows: TGTGCCAGCAGCGTAAGCGGGAGAAAGAGAGAGACCCAGTACTTC.

This chain uses TRBV4-1 with TRBJ1-3; D uncertain. The CDR3 spans 15 residues. V was cut by 0 bases and J by 0 bases, with 6 bases left in between. The germline V gene encodes CDR1 MGHRA and CDR2 YSYEKL. The CDR3 sequence is CASSQDPSSGNTIYF. The CDR3 coding sequence is TGCGCCAGCAGCCAAGATCCCTCCTCTGGAAACACCATATATTTT.

The chain couples TRBV29-1 to TRBJ1-1, with a weak D call TRBD1 (6 bases). Per the germline V gene, CDR1 is SQVTM and CDR2 is ANQGSEA. The CDR3 is 13 residues long. V shed 5 bases and J shed 2 bases, with 12 bases lying between them. This CDR3 reads CSVPGQTNTEAFF. The CDR3 region has the DNA TGCAGCGTTCCCGGACAGACCAACACTGAAGCTTTCTTT.

This clone was found once. The V and J genes are TRBV7-9 and TRBJ2-5; TRBD2 matches at 9 bases. The germline V gene encodes CDR1 SEHNR and CDR2 FQNEAQ (reference sequence). The junction had 4 bases not matched to a gene; V was cut back by 0 bases and J by 2 bases. The CDR3 contains 16 residues. CDR3 nucleotides: TGTGCCAGCAGCTTAGCACCCAGCGGGAGGCAAGAGACCCAGTACTTC. Translation gives CASSLAPSGRQETQYF.

J is TRBJ2-2 and V is TRBV5-1; D remains unclear. The germline gives CDR1 SGHRS, CDR2 YFSETQ. Trimming left V 1 base short and J 5 bases short, with 9 bases between. CDR3 length equals 14 residues. Written as DNA, the CDR3 is TGCGCCAGCAGCTTGCAGGCCTCTACCGGGGAGCTGTTTTTT. This codes for CASSLQASTGELFF.

The V and J genes are TRBV30 and TRBJ2-7, with D possibly called TRBD1 or TRBD2 (5 bases each). V gave up 0 bases and J gave up 0 bases, with 9 bases separating them. This CDR3 comprises 14 residues. Germline lookup yields CDR1 GTSNPN and CDR2 SVGIG (reference sequence). The CDR3 DNA reads TGTGCCTGGAGTGTTGGGGGATTCTCCTACGAGCAGTACTTC. It is translated as CAWSVGGFSYEQYF.

The chain has TRBV15 and TRBJ2-1; TRBD2 matches at 7 bases. The trim removed 3 bases at V and 5 bases at J, leaving 7 bases unmatched. The CDR3 has 15 residues. Per germline, CDR1 LNHNV and CDR2 YYDKDF (reference sequence). The CDR3 protein is CATSRTTAGDNEQFF. CDR3 in DNA: TGTGCCACCAGCAGGACTACCGCGGGAGACAATGAGCAGTTCTTC. Looking up the rest from reference TRBV15 and TRBJ2-1 gives the full variable domain: DAMVIQNPRYQVTQFGKPVTLSCSQTLNHNVMYWYQQKSSQAPKLLFHYYDKDFNNEADTPDNFQSRRPNTSFCFLDIRSPGLGDTAMYLCATSRTTAGDNEQFFGPGTRLTVL.

V gene TRBV28 combines with J gene TRBJ2-5, with unresolved D. Germline V gives CDR1 MDHEN, CDR2 SYDVKM. The ends were cut back, 4 bases at V and 2 bases at J, with 11 bases in the middle. The CDR3 loop spans 14 amino acids. CDR3 sequence reads: CASSSTPKQETQYF. The DNA of the CDR3 is TGTGCCAGCAGTTCGACACCTAAGCAAGAGACCCAGTACTTC.